The present T cell receptor beta chain was sequenced within a study of T cell responses to AZD1222 COVID-19 vaccine (dated by TCRdb to the early 2020s). Some background on the complete study: AZD1222 recipients given second doses at about 4 weeks or at about 12 weeks were pooled, since spike-specific TCR depth and breadth were not found to differ between the two schedules. Trial participants were enrolled by age into 18-55, 56-69 and 70-plus year subgroups, with around 150, 28 and 57 TCR-sequenced participants respectively. TCR sequencing covered 233 trial participants: 200 to 210 given two doses of AZD1222 and approximately 26 given two doses of MenACWY control vaccine.

Reading the germline V gene gives CDR1 MNHEY and CDR2 SVGAGI. V is pared back by 7 bases and J by 7 bases, with 14 bases lying between the germline termini. The CDR3 starts with the cysteine, ends with the phenylalanine, and has 13 residues. Solely the CDR3 DNA is kept, with 39 bases framed from the first base. The time point label here, explained by the study, means: baseline before first vaccination. Vaccinee samples were obtained from the UK trials COV001 and COV002, which included a single-blind randomized controlled phase 2/3 trial of AZD1222 (ChAdOx1 nCoV-19) in healthy adults. For TCRbeta chain sequencing, PBMC samples were collected from trial participants at day 0 and at day 28 after the second dose. The CDR3 regions of human TCRbeta chains were subjected to immunosequencing. The authors processed their data as follows. Repertoire TCRs were checked for matches against a reference library of SARS-CoV-2-specific TCRs that had been generated using the MIRA antigen-specificity platform. Breadth was defined as the fraction of unique TCRs that were SARS-CoV-2-associated. Depth was defined as the fraction of total T cells that were SARS-CoV-2-associated. Using the MIRA data, each spike-specific TCR was assigned both to the spike region to which the TCR was reactive and to a CD4 or CD8 class. Log10-transformed breadth and depth values were compared by one-way ANOVA with Sidak's multiple comparisons tests. In TCRdb, the immuneACCESS table is reduced to in-frame sequences with V and J assigned. These tables do not hold every clone; where another copy was compared, an unresolved V gene accounts for under half, and the others remain unexplained. V, J and clone size were drawn from that table, and D and trimming were deduced from the DNA. The sample profile shows around 99,000 clones; approximately 94% of them were found once. The top ten constitute approximately 11% of the sample.

What the authors observed across the whole study: Because no day 14 peak-response samples were available, the repertoires could be characterized only after the peak T cell response. In the small 56-69-year group, the increase in depth fell short of significance, most likely because of low power. Epitopes outside the regions mutated in the B.1.351 and B.1.1.7 variants were reportedly recognized by nearly half of the unique spike-specific TCRs. Participants were mostly white British, with more females than males. The authors suggested clonal diversity may have been underestimated. After two AZD1222 doses, spike-specific TCR breadth and depth were significantly higher than at day 0 and than in MenACWY recipients. The vaccine-associated CD4 TCRs covered the entire spike protein, and the dominant responses fell in regions 160-218 and 743-854. Only a handful of AZD1222 recipients were SARS-CoV-2 seropositive at baseline, limiting conclusions about previously exposed vaccinees.

Worth noting for this clone: Its antigen remains unidentified. No much larger clone is present one base from it, and per-base qualities are unavailable.

The receptor was derived from an adult in good health. In this chain, TRBV6-5 is recombined with TRBJ1-3; a tentative D call is TRBD1 (5 bases match). Here the sequenced sample was peripheral blood, taken on day 0 of AZD1222 vaccination. CDR3 protein: CASTTREGNTIYF. In nucleotide form, the sequence is TGTGCCAGCACCACTAGGGAGGGGAACACCATATATTTT.